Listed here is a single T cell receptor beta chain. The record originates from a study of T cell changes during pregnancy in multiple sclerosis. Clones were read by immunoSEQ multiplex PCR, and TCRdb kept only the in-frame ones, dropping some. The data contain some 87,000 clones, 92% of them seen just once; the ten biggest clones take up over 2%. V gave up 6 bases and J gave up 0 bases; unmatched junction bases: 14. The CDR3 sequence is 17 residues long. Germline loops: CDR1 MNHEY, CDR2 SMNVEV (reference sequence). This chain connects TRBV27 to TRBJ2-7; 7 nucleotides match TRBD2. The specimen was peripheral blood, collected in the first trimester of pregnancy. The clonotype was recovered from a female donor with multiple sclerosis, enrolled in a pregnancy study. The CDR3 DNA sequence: TGTGCCAGCAGCTATACAAGAGACCGGGACTACTCCTACGAGCAGTACTTC. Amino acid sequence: CASSYTRDRDYSYEQYF.